This TCR beta chain was recorded in a study of T cells in localized non-small cell lung cancer. Study-wide points: Because researchers sequenced only one region of the tumor, heterogeneity is still possible.

Comments on this clone: The antigen remains unidentified.

The germline gives CDR1 SGHDN, CDR2 FVKESK. The V gene lost 0 bases and the J gene lost 3 bases, with 8 bases spanning the gap. The CDR3 consists of 14 residues. The assay was immunoSEQ multiplex PCR, and TCRdb's table has in-frame clones only and misses some. The profile covers tens of thousands of clones, with more than 75% appearing a single time and less than 30% taken by the ten largest. The gene calls are TRBV14 and TRBJ1-2, with D possibly being TRBD1 (5 bases). The TCR comes from a male donor aged 60 or older with stage I squamous cell lung carcinoma. The specimen was peripheral blood, collected before any cancer treatment. Written as DNA, the CDR3 is TGTGCCAGCAGCCAAGAGCGGGACTACTATGGCTACACCTTC. Translation: CASSQERDYYGYTF.